This T cell receptor (beta chain) was captured in a study of blood T cell repertoires in COVID-19. Study background: In each case, the material was cDNA or gDNA derived from T cells, B-cell-depleted T cells, or PBMCs.

Generated by immunoSEQ multiplex PCR, the TCRdb table keeps only in-frame clones and is missing some. The sample holds some 400,000 clones, about 90% seen once. CDR1 and CDR2 (germline): SGHRS, YFSETQ. CDR3 length: 14 amino acids. V was trimmed by 7 bases and J by 0 bases, leaving 10 bases between them. Patients of the Seattle cohort, enrolled during active infection, were followed longitudinally. The chain has TRBV5-1 and TRBJ2-2; perhaps TRBD1 as D (6 bases). Material: peripheral blood. The TCR was taken from a woman younger than 45 with COVID-19, enrolled during active disease. DNA of the CDR3: TGCGCCAGCGGAGACAGGCCGAACACCGGGGAGCTGTTTTTT. Amino acids: CASGDRPNTGELFF.